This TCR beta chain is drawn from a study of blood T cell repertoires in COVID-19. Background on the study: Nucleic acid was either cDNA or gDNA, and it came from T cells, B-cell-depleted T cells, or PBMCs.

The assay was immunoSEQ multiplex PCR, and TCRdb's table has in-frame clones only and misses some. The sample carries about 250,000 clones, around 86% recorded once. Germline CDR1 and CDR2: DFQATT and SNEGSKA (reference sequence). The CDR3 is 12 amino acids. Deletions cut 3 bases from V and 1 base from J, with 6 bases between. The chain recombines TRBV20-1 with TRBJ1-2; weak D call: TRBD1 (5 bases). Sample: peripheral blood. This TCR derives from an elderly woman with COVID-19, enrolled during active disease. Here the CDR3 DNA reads TGCAGTGCTAGTAGGGGTAACTATGGCTACACCTTC. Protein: CSASRGNYGYTF.